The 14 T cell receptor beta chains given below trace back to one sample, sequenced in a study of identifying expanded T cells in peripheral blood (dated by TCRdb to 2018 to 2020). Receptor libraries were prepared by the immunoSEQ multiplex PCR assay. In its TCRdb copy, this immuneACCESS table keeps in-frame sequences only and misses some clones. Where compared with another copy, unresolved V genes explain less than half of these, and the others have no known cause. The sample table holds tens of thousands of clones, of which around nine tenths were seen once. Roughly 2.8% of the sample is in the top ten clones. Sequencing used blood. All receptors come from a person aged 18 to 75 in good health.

The CDR3 is CASSIAGAGYNEQFF. The DNA of the CDR3 is TGTGCCAGTAGTATAGCCGGGGCAGGATACAATGAGCAGTTCTTC. The chain links TRBV19 to TRBJ2-1; D is tentatively TRBD1 or TRBD2 (5 bases each). Germline V lookup: CDR1 LNHDA, CDR2 SQIVND (reference sequence). Trimming took off 1 base at V and 4 bases at J, with 11 bases between the two ends. This CDR3 spans 15 amino acids. The full variable domain, with the rest looked up from reference TRBV19 and TRBJ2-1, is DGGITQSPKYLFRKEGQNVTLSCEQNLNHDAMYWYRQDPGQGLRLIYYSQIVNDFQKGDIAEGYSVSREKKESFPLTVTSAQKNPTAFYLCASSIAGAGYNEQFFGPGTRLTVL.

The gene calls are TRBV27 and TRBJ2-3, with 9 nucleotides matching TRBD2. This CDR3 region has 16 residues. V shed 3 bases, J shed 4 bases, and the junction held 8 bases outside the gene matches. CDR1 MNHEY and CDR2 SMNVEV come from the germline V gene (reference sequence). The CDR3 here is CASSFAGGLGADTQYF. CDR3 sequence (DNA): TGTGCCAGCAGTTTCGCGGGGGGGTTAGGCGCAGATACGCAGTATTTT.

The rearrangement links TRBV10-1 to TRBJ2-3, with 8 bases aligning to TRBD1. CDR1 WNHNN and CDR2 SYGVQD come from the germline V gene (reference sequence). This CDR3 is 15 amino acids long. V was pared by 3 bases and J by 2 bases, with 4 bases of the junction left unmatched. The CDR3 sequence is CASSDRQGFTDTQYF. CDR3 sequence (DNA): TGCGCCAGCAGTGACCGACAGGGGTTCACAGATACGCAGTATTTT.

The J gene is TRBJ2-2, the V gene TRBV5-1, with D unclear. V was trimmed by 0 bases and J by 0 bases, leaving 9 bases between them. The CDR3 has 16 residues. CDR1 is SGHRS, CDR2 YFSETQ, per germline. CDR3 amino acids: CASSLGLFANTGELFF. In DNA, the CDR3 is TGCGCCAGCAGCTTGGGGCTGTTCGCGAACACCGGGGAGCTGTTTTTT.

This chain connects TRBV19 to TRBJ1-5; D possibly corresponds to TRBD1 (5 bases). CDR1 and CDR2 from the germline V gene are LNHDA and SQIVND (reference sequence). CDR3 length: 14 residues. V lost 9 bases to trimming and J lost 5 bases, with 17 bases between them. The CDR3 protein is CASRDSRVHQPQHF. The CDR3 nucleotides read TGTGCCAGCCGCGACAGCCGGGTTCATCAGCCCCAGCATTTT.

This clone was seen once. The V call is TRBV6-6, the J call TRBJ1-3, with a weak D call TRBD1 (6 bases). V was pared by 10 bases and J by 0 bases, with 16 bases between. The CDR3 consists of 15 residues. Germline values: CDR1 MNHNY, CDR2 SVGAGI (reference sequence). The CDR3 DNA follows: TGTGCCACCCAACAGGGTTCGAGCTCTGGAAACACCATATATTTT. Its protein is CATQQGSSSGNTIYF.

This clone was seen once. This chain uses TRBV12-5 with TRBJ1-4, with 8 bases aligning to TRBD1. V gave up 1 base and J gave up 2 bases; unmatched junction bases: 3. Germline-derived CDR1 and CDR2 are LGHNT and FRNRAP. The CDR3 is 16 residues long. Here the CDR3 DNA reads TGTGCTAGTGGTTTGGGACAGGGGTCGACTAATGAAAAACTGTTTTTT. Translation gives CASGLGQGSTNEKLFF. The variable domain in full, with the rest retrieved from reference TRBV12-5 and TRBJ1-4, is DARVTQTPRHKVTEMGQEVTMRCQPILGHNTVFWYRQTMMQGLELLAYFRNRAPLDDSGMPKDRFSAEMPDATLATLKIQPSEPRDSAVYFCASGLGQGSTNEKLFFGSGTQLSVL.

This CDR3 reads CASSRIPGPDTEAFF. CDR3 nucleotides: TGTGCCAGCAGCCGTATTCCCGGGCCCGACACTGAAGCTTTCTTT. The chain recombines TRBV7-9 with TRBJ1-1; D is uncertain. The CDR3 covers 15 residues. With 5 bases removed from V and 3 bases from J, the gap between germline ends came to 16 bases. CDR1 is SEHNR, CDR2 FQNEAQ, per germline (reference sequence).

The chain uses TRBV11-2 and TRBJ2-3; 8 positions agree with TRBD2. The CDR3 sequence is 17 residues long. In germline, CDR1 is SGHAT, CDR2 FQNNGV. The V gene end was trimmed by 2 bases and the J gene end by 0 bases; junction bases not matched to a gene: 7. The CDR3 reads CASSLFPGGPSTDTQYF. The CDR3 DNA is TGTGCCAGCAGCTTATTTCCGGGAGGGCCCAGCACAGATACGCAGTATTTT.

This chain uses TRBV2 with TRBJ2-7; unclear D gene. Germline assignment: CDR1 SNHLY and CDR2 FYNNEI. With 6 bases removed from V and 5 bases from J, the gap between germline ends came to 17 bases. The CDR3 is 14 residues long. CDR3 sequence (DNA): TGTGCCAGCAGGCCCGACTTTGGCCGGGACGAGCAGTACTTC. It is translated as CASRPDFGRDEQYF.

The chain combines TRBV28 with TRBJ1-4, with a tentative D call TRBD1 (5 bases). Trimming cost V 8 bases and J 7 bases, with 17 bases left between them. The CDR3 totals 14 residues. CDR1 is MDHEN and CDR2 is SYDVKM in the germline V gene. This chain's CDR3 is CASRGVADFEKLFF. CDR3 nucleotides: TGTGCCAGCCGGGGGGTGGCAGATTTTGAAAAACTGTTTTTT.

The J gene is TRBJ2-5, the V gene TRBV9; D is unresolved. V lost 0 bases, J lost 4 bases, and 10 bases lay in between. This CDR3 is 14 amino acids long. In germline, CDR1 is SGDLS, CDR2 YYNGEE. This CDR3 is CASSVGILSETQYF. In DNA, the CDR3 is TGTGCCAGCAGCGTAGGGATCCTCTCAGAGACCCAGTACTTC. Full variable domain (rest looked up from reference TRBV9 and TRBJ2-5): DSGVTQTPKHLITATGQRVTLRCSPRSGDLSVYWYQQSLDQGLQFLIQYYNGEERAKGNILERFSAQQFPDLHSELNLSSLELGDSALYFCASSVGILSETQYFGPGTRLLVL.

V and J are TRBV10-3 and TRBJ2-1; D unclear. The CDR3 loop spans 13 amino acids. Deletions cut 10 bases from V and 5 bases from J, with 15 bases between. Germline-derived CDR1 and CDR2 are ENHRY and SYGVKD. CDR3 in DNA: TGTGCCACCACCGCGCAGGAAGACAATGAGCAGTTCTTC. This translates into CATTAQEDNEQFF.

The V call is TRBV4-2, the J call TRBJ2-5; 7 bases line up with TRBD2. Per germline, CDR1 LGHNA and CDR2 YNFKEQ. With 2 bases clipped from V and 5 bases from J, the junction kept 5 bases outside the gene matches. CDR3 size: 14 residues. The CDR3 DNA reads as TGTGCCAGCAGCCAACCGGGACTACGGGAGACCCAGTACTTC. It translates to CASSQPGLRETQYF.